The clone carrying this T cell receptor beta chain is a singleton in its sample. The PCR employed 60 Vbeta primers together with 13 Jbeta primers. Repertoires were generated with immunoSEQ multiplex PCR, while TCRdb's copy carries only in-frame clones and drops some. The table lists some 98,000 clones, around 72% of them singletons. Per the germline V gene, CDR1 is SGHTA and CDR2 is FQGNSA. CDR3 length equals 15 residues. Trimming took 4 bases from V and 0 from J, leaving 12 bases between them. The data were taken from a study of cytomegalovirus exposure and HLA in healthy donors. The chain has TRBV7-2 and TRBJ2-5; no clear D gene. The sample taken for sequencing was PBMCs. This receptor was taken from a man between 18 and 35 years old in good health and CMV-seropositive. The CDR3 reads CASSSSAVYQETQYF. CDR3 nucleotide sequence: TGTGCCAGCAGCTCCTCTGCGGTGTACCAAGAGACCCAGTACTTC.